This T cell receptor (beta chain) was recovered during a study of cytomegalovirus exposure and HLA in healthy donors. As for the study in general: The same platform was used for the 120 or so validation repertoires as for the approximately 730 first-cohort repertoires, as reported in a later analysis.

Regarding this clone: What it recognizes is unknown.

This table comes from immunoSEQ multiplex PCR, and its TCRdb copy is limited to in-frame clones, with some not included. The sample carries about 86,000 clones, roughly 93% recorded once. Study-level points and caveats: The authors confirmed in vitro that a few CMV-associated chains were specific for CMV antigens. About 150 TCR beta chains were listed as cytomegalovirus-associated.

This CDR3 has 16 amino acids. Germline V gives CDR1 SEHNR, CDR2 FQNEAQ (reference sequence). V shed 5 bases and J shed 1 base, with 12 bases lying between them. This chain links TRBV7-9 with TRBJ1-6, with unresolved D. The sample taken for sequencing was PBMCs. This receptor was obtained from a man aged 18 to 29 in good health and CMV-seronegative. DNA for the CDR3: TGTGCCAGCAGCGGACCCTCGGGGTCCTATAATTCACCCCTCCACTTT. Translation gives CASSGPSGSYNSPLHF.